Listed here are 25 T cell receptor beta chains from one sample, sequenced in a study of blood T cell repertoires in COVID-19. Data came from immunoSEQ multiplex PCR; TCRdb stores just in-frame clones and leaves some out. The sample shows tens of thousands of clones, about four fifths of them seen only once. Sequences were obtained from peripheral blood. Every receptor here comes from an elderly woman with acute or convalescent COVID-19.

CDR3 coding DNA: TGTGCCAGTAGTCCCAGGAGGTTGAACACTGAAGCTTTCTTT. Translation: CASSPRRLNTEAFF. The V gene is TRBV19, the J gene TRBJ1-1, with D unresolved. Between the trimmed V and J ends, which lost 5 bases and 0 bases, there was a span of 10 bases. The CDR3 contains 14 residues. Germline assignment: CDR1 LNHDA and CDR2 SQIVND (reference sequence).

CDR3 DNA sequence: TGTGCCAGTAGTAGGACTAGCAAAGACGGGGAGCAGTTCTTC. This gives the protein CASSRTSKDGEQFF. The chain is built from TRBV19 and TRBJ2-1; 8 positions match TRBD2. Germline V gene sequence: CDR1 LNHDA, CDR2 SQIVND (reference sequence). Losses at the gene ends were 4 bases for V and 10 bases for J; bases not matched to a gene: 9. CDR3 length: 14 amino acids.

This chain connects TRBV10-3 to TRBJ1-4; TRBD1 agrees at 7 bases. V was pared by 4 bases and J by 10 bases, with 15 bases of the junction left unmatched. The CDR3 sequence is 16 residues long. Germline V CDR1 and CDR2: ENHRY, SYGVKD. The CDR3 loop reads CAISGEGGLEEGKLFF. Here the CDR3 DNA reads TGTGCCATCAGTGGCGAAGGGGGCTTGGAGGAGGGAAAACTGTTTTTT.

A few counts support this clone. The CDR3, as DNA: TGTGCCAGCTCGCCTTACAGAGCCAATCAGCCCCAGCATTTT. This translates into CASSPYRANQPQHF. This chain joins TRBV18 and TRBJ1-5; D is undetermined. Germline assignment: CDR1 KGHSH and CDR2 LQKENI. The V gene lost 6 bases and the J gene lost 3 bases, with 12 bases spanning the gap. The CDR3 contains 14 residues. The full variable domain, its missing parts supplied by reference TRBV18 and TRBJ1-5, is NAGVMQNPRHLVRRRGQEARLRCSPMKGHSHVYWYRQLPEEGLKFMVYLQKENIIDESGMPKERFSAEFPKEGPSILRIQQVVRGDSAAYFCASSPYRANQPQHFGDGTRLSIL.

This chain links TRBV28 with TRBJ2-5; D remains unclear. The V gene's germline CDR1 is MDHEN and CDR2 SYDVKM. This CDR3 is built from 16 residues. V shed 4 bases and J shed 2 bases, with 17 bases lying between them. The chain's CDR3 is CASSWALPAPQETQYF. CDR3 nucleotides: TGTGCCAGCAGTTGGGCTCTACCCGCCCCGCAAGAGACCCAGTACTTC.

This clone was seen only once. This chain joins TRBV6-6 and TRBJ1-3; D is perhaps TRBD1 (6 bases). This CDR3 spans 15 amino acids. V gave up 2 bases and J gave up 4 bases, with 12 bases separating them. CDR1 and CDR2 (germline): MNHNY, SVGAGI (reference sequence). CDR3 coding DNA: TGTGCCAGCAGTTACGGGACATCCAAGGGAAACACCATATATTTT. It is translated as CASSYGTSKGNTIYF.

V is TRBV4-3 and J is TRBJ2-3; D remains ambiguous. V lost 1 base and J lost 0, with 11 bases in between. Germline assignment: CDR1 LGHNA and CDR2 YSLEER. The CDR3 extends over 16 amino acids. The CDR3 DNA reads as TGCGCCAGCAGCCAAGCGAGGAGTTCTAGCACAGATACGCAGTATTTT. Amino acids: CASSQARSSSTDTQYF.

This chain uses TRBV7-9 with TRBJ1-5, with a possible D match to TRBD1 (5 bases). V dropped 4 bases and J dropped 1 base, with 14 bases sitting between them. CDR1 is SEHNR, CDR2 FQNEAQ, per germline (reference sequence). The CDR3 sequence is 16 residues long. The CDR3 reads CASSSREGFSNQPQHF. Written as DNA, the CDR3 is TGTGCCAGCAGCTCCCGGGAGGGGTTCAGCAATCAGCCCCAGCATTTT.

The rearrangement joins TRBV6-5 to TRBJ1-4, with a weak D call TRBD1 (6 bases). V lost 6 bases, J lost 7 bases, and 18 bases lay in between. The CDR3 runs to 15 residues. Germline lookup yields CDR1 MNHEY and CDR2 SVGAGI. CDR3 region: CASRPFGGRVEKLFF. CDR3 nucleotide sequence: TGTGCCAGCAGGCCGTTCGGGGGGCGAGTTGAAAAACTGTTTTTT.

The chain has TRBV4-1 and TRBJ2-1, with 7 bases identical to TRBD1. The V and J ends lost 0 bases and 0 bases, in that order; junction bases with no gene match: 5. The CDR3 sequence is 17 residues long. Germline V gene sequence: CDR1 MGHRA, CDR2 YSYEKL. CDR3 sequence reads: CASSQEKGASSYNEQFF. The CDR3 bases are TGCGCCAGCAGCCAAGAAAAGGGGGCGAGCTCCTACAATGAGCAGTTCTTC.

This clone appeared a few times. This chain connects TRBV19 to TRBJ1-6, with 7 bases fitting TRBD1. The CDR3 consists of 14 residues. V was pared by 6 bases and J by 7 bases, with 6 bases of the junction left unmatched. Germline loops: CDR1 LNHDA, CDR2 SQIVND (reference sequence). The CDR3 DNA reads TGTGCCAGTAGACAGGGGAATGAAAATTCACCCCTCCACTTT. Residues: CASRQGNENSPLHF. Supplemented by reference TRBV19 and TRBJ1-6, the full variable domain reads DGGITQSPKYLFRKEGQNVTLSCEQNLNHDAMYWYRQDPGQGLRLIYYSQIVNDFQKGDIAEGYSVSREKKESFPLTVTSAQKNPTAFYLCASRQGNENSPLHFGNGTRLTVT.

The gene calls are TRBV5-1 and TRBJ2-4, with 13 nucleotides matching TRBD2. The junction had 10 bases not matched to a gene; V was cut back by 4 bases and J by 3 bases. CDR1 SGHRS and CDR2 YFSETQ come from the germline V gene. This CDR3 is built from 18 residues. The CDR3 loop is CASSPILAGGPSKNIQYF. In DNA, the CDR3 is TGCGCCAGCAGCCCCATACTAGCGGGAGGGCCTAGCAAAAACATTCAGTACTTC.

Many counts were recorded for this clone. The J gene is TRBJ2-5, the V gene TRBV5-4; a possible D gene is TRBD2 (5 bases). Per the germline V gene, CDR1 is SGHNT and CDR2 is YYREEE (reference sequence). This CDR3 spans 12 amino acids. V was cut by 0 bases and J by 12 bases, with 12 bases left in between. The CDR3 reads CASSLDQDSKYF. The CDR3 DNA reads as TGTGCCAGCAGCTTGGATCAGGACTCAAAGTACTTC.

V is TRBV11-2 and J is TRBJ2-1, with 10 bases lining up with TRBD2. The CDR3 extends over 14 amino acids. Germline CDR1 reads SGHAT; CDR2 reads FQNNGV. With V trimmed by 0 bases and J by 16 bases, 9 bases remained unmatched. DNA of the CDR3: TGTGCCAGCAGCTTAGATCACCTAGCGGGAGTGGGTTTCTTC. Protein: CASSLDHLAGVGFF.

This clone was seen ten or more times. This sequence joins TRBV12-3 or TRBV12-4 and TRBJ1-6; D unclear. This CDR3 has 13 amino acids. V dropped 6 bases and J dropped 6 bases, with 9 bases sitting between them. CDR3 loop: CASRRGLNSPLHF. The CDR3 DNA is TGTGCCAGCAGGCGTGGGCTTAATTCACCCCTCCACTTT.

This clone came up a few times. The rearrangement joins TRBV6-1 to TRBJ2-6; unclear D gene. The germline gives CDR1 MNHNS, CDR2 SASEGT. This CDR3 is 14 amino acids long. V was pared by 2 bases and J by 7 bases, with 9 bases between. CDR3 loop: CASSEKASANVLTF. The CDR3 DNA sequence: TGTGCCAGCAGTGAAAAGGCTAGTGCCAACGTCCTGACTTTC.

The chain recombines TRBV28 with TRBJ1-6; D gene uncertain. V lost 5 bases to trimming and J lost 0 bases, with 11 bases between them. The CDR3 covers 16 residues. Germline V gene lookup returns CDR1 MDHEN and CDR2 SYDVKM. CDR3 sequence: CASSGQTSSYNSPLHF. The CDR3, as DNA: TGTGCCAGCAGTGGTCAAACCAGCTCCTATAATTCACCCCTCCACTTT.

The rearrangement links TRBV25-1 to TRBJ2-5; no reliable D call. V was pared by 4 bases and J by 6 bases, with 18 bases between. Germline assignment: CDR1 MGHDK and CDR2 SYGVNS. The CDR3 length is 15 residues. The CDR3 reads CASSVPKRGGKTQYF. The CDR3 region has the DNA TGTGCCAGCAGTGTCCCCAAGAGAGGTGGAAAGACCCAGTACTTC.

Turning to this clone: Other DNA sequences of this sample code for an identical CDR3. The chain joins TRBV18 to TRBJ2-5; possibly TRBD1 for D (6 bases). CDR1 is KGHSH, CDR2 LQKENI, per germline. Trimming shortened V by 3 bases and J by 9 bases, and 8 bases separated the two germline ends. The length of the CDR3 is 11 residues. The CDR3: CASSPGAAQYF. In DNA form, the CDR3 reads TGTGCCAGCTCACCGGGGGCTGCCCAGTACTTC.

The chain combines TRBV5-4 with TRBJ2-1; 8 bases line up with TRBD2. The CDR3 is 15 amino acids. In germline, CDR1 is SGHNT, CDR2 YYREEE (reference sequence). Trimming removed 1 base from V and 0 bases from J; junction bases left unmatched: 0. The DNA of the CDR3 is TGTGCCAGCAGCTTGAGCGGGAGCTCCTACAATGAGCAGTTCTTC. Translated, it gives CASSLSGSSYNEQFF.

V and J are TRBV28 and TRBJ2-7, with TRBD1 as a possible D gene (7 bases). Germline lookup yields CDR1 MDHEN and CDR2 SYDVKM. The CDR3 covers 14 residues. The germline V and J ends were trimmed by 6 bases and 8 bases, with 20 bases remaining between them. The CDR3: CASSVTSTRGKQYF. For the CDR3, the DNA is TGTGCCAGCAGCGTTACTAGCACCAGGGGGAAGCAGTACTTC.

The rearrangement links TRBV5-1 to TRBJ1-3, with D maybe TRBD1 (6 bases). Germline CDR1 reads SGHRS; CDR2 reads YFSETQ. The CDR3 covers 16 residues. Trimming stripped 0 bases from V and 3 bases from J, with 13 bases between. CDR3 sequence: CASSLARGGFGNTIYF. The CDR3 DNA reads TGCGCCAGCAGCTTGGCCCGAGGGGGATTTGGAAACACCATATATTTT.

V usage is TRBV15 and J usage is TRBJ2-7; D is unclear. This CDR3 spans 15 amino acids. The V gene lost 0 bases and the J gene lost 5 bases, with 14 bases spanning the gap. Looked up from germline, CDR1 is LNHNV and CDR2 is YYDKDF (reference sequence). The CDR3 nucleotides read TGTGCCACCAGCAGAGATCTCTGGCAGTTTGACGAGCAGTACTTC. As protein: CATSRDLWQFDEQYF.

The chain carries TRBV5-4 and TRBJ2-1; 10 bases map to TRBD2. CDR1 is SGHNT and CDR2 is YYREEE in the germline V gene (reference sequence). The CDR3 covers 15 residues. Unmatched junction bases numbered 6, after V lost 4 bases and J lost 5 bases. The CDR3 DNA reads TGTGCCAGCAGCCCCCGGACTAGCGGAAACAATGAGCAGTTCTTC. It specifies CASSPRTSGNNEQFF.

The chain combines TRBV7-2 with TRBJ1-5, with D possibly being TRBD1 (5 bases). V was clipped by 3 bases and J by 4 bases, with 7 bases between them. The germline CDR1 and CDR2 sequences are SGHTA and FQGNSA. The CDR3 extends over 13 amino acids. The CDR3 sequence: CASSFRGNQPQHF. The DNA of the CDR3 is TGTGCCAGCAGCTTTCGGGGGAATCAGCCCCAGCATTTT. Drawing the rest from reference TRBV7-2 and TRBJ1-5, the complete variable domain is GAGVSQSPSNKVTEKGKDVELRCDPISGHTALYWYRQSLGQGLEFLIYFQGNSAPDKSGLPSDRFSAERTGGSVSTLTIQRTQQEDSAVYLCASSFRGNQPQHFGDGTRLSIL.